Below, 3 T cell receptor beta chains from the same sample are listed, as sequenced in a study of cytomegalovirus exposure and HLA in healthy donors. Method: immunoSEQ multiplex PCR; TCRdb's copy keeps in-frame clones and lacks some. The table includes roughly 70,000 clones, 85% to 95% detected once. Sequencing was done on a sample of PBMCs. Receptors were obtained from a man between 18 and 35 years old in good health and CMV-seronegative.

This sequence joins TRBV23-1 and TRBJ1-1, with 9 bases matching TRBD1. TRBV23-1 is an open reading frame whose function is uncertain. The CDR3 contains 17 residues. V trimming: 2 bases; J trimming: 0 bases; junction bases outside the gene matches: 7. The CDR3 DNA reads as TGCGCCAGCAGTCAACCCGGGACAGGGATAATGAACACTGAAGCTTTCTTT. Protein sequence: CASSQPGTGIMNTEAFF.

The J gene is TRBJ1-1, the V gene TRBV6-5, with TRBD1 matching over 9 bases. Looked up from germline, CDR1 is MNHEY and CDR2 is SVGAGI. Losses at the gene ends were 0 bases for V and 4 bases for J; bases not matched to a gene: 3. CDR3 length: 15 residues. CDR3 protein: CASSYSGQGTTEAFF. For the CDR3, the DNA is TGTGCCAGCAGTTACTCGGGACAGGGTACCACTGAAGCTTTCTTT.

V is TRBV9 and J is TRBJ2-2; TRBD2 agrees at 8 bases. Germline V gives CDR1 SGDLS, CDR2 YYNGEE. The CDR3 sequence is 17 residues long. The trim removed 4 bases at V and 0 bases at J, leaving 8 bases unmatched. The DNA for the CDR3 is TGTGCCAGCAGCCTGGGGGCGGGGGGTCCGAACACCGGGGAGCTGTTTTTT. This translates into CASSLGAGGPNTGELFF.